A single sample gave rise to the 2 T cell receptor beta chains below, sequenced in a study of T cell responses to AZD1222 COVID-19 vaccine. The method was immunoSEQ multiplex PCR; TCRdb's version includes in-frame clones alone and lacks a portion of them. The data show roughly 120,000 clones, around 85% seen once. Sample: peripheral blood, taken on day 0 of AZD1222 vaccination. The receptors were sampled from an adult in good health.

V is TRBV2 and J is TRBJ1-3; D might be TRBD1 (5 bases). Germline CDR1 reads SNHLY; CDR2 reads FYNNEI. CDR3 length: 15 residues. The V and J ends lost 6 bases and 0 bases respectively, with 12 bases between them. CDR3 protein: CASRMTDFSGNTIYF. Written as DNA, the CDR3 is TGTGCCAGCAGGATGACAGATTTCTCTGGAAACACCATATATTTT. The variable domain in full, with the rest retrieved from reference TRBV2 and TRBJ1-3, is EPEVTQTPSHQVTQMGQEVILRCVPISNHLYFYWYRQILGQKVEFLVSFYNNEISEKSEIFDDQFSVERPDGSNFTLKIRSTKLEDSAMYFCASRMTDFSGNTIYFGEGSWLTVV.

The CDR3 region is CASSLLLGTEAFF. Written as DNA, the CDR3 is TGTGCCAGCAGTTTATTATTGGGGACTGAAGCTTTCTTT. The V and J genes are TRBV27 and TRBJ1-1; no reliable D call. Germline values: CDR1 MNHEY, CDR2 SMNVEV (reference sequence). V shed 1 base and J shed 5 bases, with 8 bases lying between them. This CDR3 is built from 13 residues.